The T cell receptor beta chain under discussion was sequenced for a study of blood T cell repertoires in COVID-19. This CDR3 region has 17 residues. Germline V gene data show CDR1 as LNHDA and CDR2 as SQIVND (reference sequence). The J segment lost 5 bases and the V segment lost 3 bases, leaving 12 bases of the junction unmatched. Study processing details: Reference gene primer amplification gave estimated nucleated cell counts. TCRdb's copy holds only in-frame clones and misses some; the assay was immunoSEQ multiplex PCR. The V and J calls and clone size come from that table; D and trimming were worked out from the DNA. The data show roughly 250,000 clones, roughly 90% seen once.

The specimen sequenced was peripheral blood. The clonotype was recovered from a woman in her 30s with acute or convalescent COVID-19. The chain combines TRBV19 with TRBJ1-5; 8 bases match TRBD1. The CDR3 loop reads CASSIGPARGLDQPQHF. The CDR3 DNA is TGTGCCAGTAGTATTGGGCCAGCCAGGGGGCTGGATCAGCCCCAGCATTTT.